This T cell receptor (beta chain) is from a study of spatial heterogeneity in lung cancer. Across the study: Alpha-chain sequences were consistently detected in smaller numbers than beta-chain sequences. Study observations and caveats: The study found that expanded intratumoral alpha and beta TCR counts tracked tumor mutation counts.

The germline V gene encodes CDR1 MDHEN and CDR2 SYDVKM. V lost 10 bases, J lost 7 bases, and 13 bases stayed unmatched. There are 13 residues in the CDR3. TCRdb ran MiXCR on the 5' RACE reads and lists one entry per CDR3 protein. The table has around 600 distinct CDR3 sequences, 20% to 25% seen once. As for time point: sample taken at primary tumor resection. Tumor, nontumor lung or frozen PBMC supplied whole RNA that was sequenced unsorted. This clonotype qualifies as large (0.1 to 1%). Its antigen remains unidentified. The sample here was lung tumor tissue, taken at surgery. The J gene is TRBJ2-7, the V gene TRBV28, with TRBD1 matching 7 bases. This receptor was identified in a male donor with early-stage non-small cell lung cancer. The chain's CDR3 is CAILSEGAPEQYF. The CDR3 coding sequence is TGTGCCATCCTCTCCGAGGGGGCTCCAGAGCAGTACTTC.